These T cell receptor beta chains were read from a single sample in a study of beta chain features in type 1 diabetes. Assay used: immunoSEQ multiplex PCR; TCRdb lists only in-frame clones, some missing. This sample yields under 250,000 clones, of which 13% to 15% are seen a single time; more than 0.02% belongs to the top ten. The material sequenced was naive CD4+ T cells from blood. The receptors here all came from a woman aged 40 to 50 in good health. Each CDR3 is given with its conserved first and last residue. Each record gives: clone size, J gene, CDR3 length, V gene, D gene, CDR3 DNA, CDR3 protein. The D gene is left open where the match is weak. Size is omitted from some rows. Given values are once, few, many or a class for expanded clones.

size: few; J: TRBJ1-6; length: 14; V: TRBV19; D: -; DNA: TGTGCCAGTAGTATCGGGGACCAGGGGACACCCCTCCACTTT; CDR3: CASSIGDQGTPLHF
size: -; J: TRBJ2-7; length: 15; V: TRBV6-1; D: TRBD1; DNA: TGTGCCAGCCGGCCGGGACAGGGTCTTAGGTACGAGCAGTACTTC; CDR3: CASRPGQGLRYEQYF
size: -; J: TRBJ1-1; length: 15; V: TRBV4-3; D: TRBD1; DNA: TGCGCCAGCAGCCAAGTAGGACAGGGTAACACTGAAGCTTTCTTT; CDR3: CASSQVGQGNTEAFF
size: few; J: TRBJ2-5; length: 12; V: TRBV9; D: -; DNA: TGTGCCAGCAGCGTAGGTTGGGGGGACCAGTACTTC; CDR3: CASSVGWGDQYF
size: few; J: TRBJ1-2; length: 16; V: TRBV10-3; D: TRBD1; DNA: TGTGCCATCGCCGATAGCGGTGACAGGGACCACTATGGCTACACCTTC; CDR3: CAIADSGDRDHYGYTF
size: few; J: TRBJ1-1; length: 15; V: TRBV27; D: -; DNA: TGTGCCAGCAGTTTATTGGGGGTGGGACACGGGACAGCTTTCTTT; CDR3: CASSLLGVGHGTAFF
size: few; J: TRBJ1-2; length: 13; V: TRBV6-6; D: TRBD1; DNA: TGTGCCAGCAGTTACCAGGGGGGAGGAGACTACACCTTC; CDR3: CASSYQGGGDYTF
size: -; J: TRBJ2-2; length: 17; V: TRBV4-2; D: TRBD1; DNA: TGTGCCAGCAGCCAAGAAGGGACAGGGGGGCGGAGTGGGGAGCTGTTTTTT; CDR3: CASSQEGTGGRSGELFF
size: few; J: TRBJ2-2; length: 14; V: TRBV5-1; D: -; DNA: TGCGCCAGCAGCTTGGGTGTGAGTGCCGGGGAGCTGTTTTTT; CDR3: CASSLGVSAGELFF
size: few; J: TRBJ2-3; length: 15; V: TRBV7-7; D: TRBD2; DNA: TGTGCTAGCAGCCCTCTCCGGGGGGGCGTAGATACGCAGTATTTT; CDR3: CASSPLRGGVDTQYF
size: -; J: TRBJ1-2; length: 13; V: TRBV11-2; D: -; DNA: TGTGCCAGCAGCCCGGACAATAACTATGGCTACACCTTC; CDR3: CASSPDNNYGYTF
size: -; J: TRBJ1-1; length: 15; V: TRBV7-2; D: -; DNA: TGTGCCAGCAGCTTAGATTTTGGACAGATCACTGAAGCTTTCTTT; CDR3: CASSLDFGQITEAFF
size: -; J: TRBJ2-7; length: 13; V: TRBV6-5; D: TRBD1; DNA: TGTGCCAGCAGTTATAGTACAGGGGTCGAGCAGTACTTC; CDR3: CASSYSTGVEQYF
size: few; J: TRBJ2-4; length: 16; V: TRBV18; D: TRBD1; DNA: TGTGCCAGCTCACCGAACAGGCAGGGGGCAGGGGACATTCAGTACTTC; CDR3: CASSPNRQGAGDIQYF
size: -; J: TRBJ2-3; length: 14; V: TRBV7-9; D: -; DNA: TGTGCCAGCAGCTTCACGGGGGGCAGAGATACGCAGTATTTT; CDR3: CASSFTGGRDTQYF
size: -; J: TRBJ1-1; length: 14; V: TRBV14; D: TRBD1; DNA: TGTGCCAGCAGCCGACAGGGGGCAGGAACTGAAGCTTTCTTT; CDR3: CASSRQGAGTEAFF
size: -; J: TRBJ1-5; length: 14; V: TRBV6-5; D: -; DNA: TGTGCCAGCAGTTACCTTGAACAGGGTCAGCCCCAGCATTTT; CDR3: CASSYLEQGQPQHF
size: -; J: TRBJ2-5; length: 13; V: TRBV10-2; D: TRBD2; DNA: TGCGCCAGCAGGACTAGCGGGGGGGAGACCCAGTACTTC; CDR3: CASRTSGGETQYF
size: -; J: TRBJ1-6; length: 13; V: TRBV6-5; D: -; DNA: TGTGCCAGCAGGGGCAAATATAATTCACCCCTCCACTTT; CDR3: CASRGKYNSPLHF
size: -; J: TRBJ2-1; length: 15; V: TRBV9; D: TRBD1; DNA: TGTGCCAGCAGCCCCAGGGACAGGGTGAACAATGAGCAGTTCTTC; CDR3: CASSPRDRVNNEQFF
size: -; J: TRBJ2-7; length: 15; V: TRBV5-5; D: TRBD1; DNA: TGTGCCAGCAGCTTGGCTGGACAGGGGGCCTACGAGCAGTACTTC; CDR3: CASSLAGQGAYEQYF
size: -; J: TRBJ1-5; length: 15; V: TRBV7-8; D: -; DNA: TGTGCCAGCAGCTTAAAGGGGACTGGCAATCAGCCCCAGCATTTT; CDR3: CASSLKGTGNQPQHF
size: few; J: TRBJ1-3; length: 15; V: TRBV5-1; D: TRBD1; DNA: TGCGCCAGCAGCCAACAGGGGGCTATTGGAAACACCATATATTTT; CDR3: CASSQQGAIGNTIYF
size: -; J: TRBJ1-1; length: 19; V: TRBV7-2; D: -; DNA: TGTGCCAGCAGCGGAGCCCACAGGGTTGGGTTTAACACCAACACTGAAGCTTTCTTT; CDR3: CASSGAHRVGFNTNTEAFF
size: few; J: TRBJ1-5; length: 16; V: TRBV10-3; D: -; DNA: TGTGCCATCAGCATTGACGGGGGGAGTAGCAATCAGCCCCAGCATTTT; CDR3: CAISIDGGSSNQPQHF
size: few; J: TRBJ1-2; length: 13; V: TRBV9; D: -; DNA: TGTGCCAGCAGCGTAGAACCGGGCTATGGCTACACCTTC; CDR3: CASSVEPGYGYTF
size: -; J: TRBJ2-1; length: 12; V: TRBV4-2; D: -; DNA: TGTGCCAGCAGCATTGGCCCCAATGAGCAGTTCTTC; CDR3: CASSIGPNEQFF
size: few; J: TRBJ2-7; length: 14; V: TRBV4-1; D: TRBD1; DNA: TGCGCCAGCAGCCAAGTGGGACAGGGTCGCGAGCAGTACTTC; CDR3: CASSQVGQGREQYF
size: few; J: TRBJ1-4; length: 15; V: TRBV14; D: TRBD1; DNA: TGTGCCAGCAGCCAAGCAGGGGGCTCTATTCGCCGACTGTTTTTT; CDR3: CASSQAGGSIRRLFF
size: -; J: TRBJ2-1; length: 13; V: TRBV9; D: -; DNA: TGTGCCAGGAGATTGGGGCGCCACAATGAGCAGTTCTTC; CDR3: CARRLGRHNEQFF
size: few; J: TRBJ2-3; length: 16; V: TRBV19; D: TRBD2; DNA: TGTGCCAGTAGTCCGCTAGCGGGGGGCACCACAGATACGCAGTATTTT; CDR3: CASSPLAGGTTDTQYF
size: few; J: TRBJ1-2; length: 15; V: TRBV25-1; D: -; DNA: TGTGCCAGCAGTGAATATGGGGCAGCTAACTATGGCTACACCTTC; CDR3: CASSEYGAANYGYTF
size: few; J: TRBJ2-7; length: 13; V: TRBV5-1; D: -; DNA: TGCGCCAGCAGCTTGGTTGACAGTTACGAGCAGTACTTC; CDR3: CASSLVDSYEQYF
size: few; J: TRBJ2-1; length: 16; V: TRBV5-1; D: -; DNA: TGCGCCAGCAGTCGTGGAGGGGGGGGGCGCTACAATGAGCAGTTCTTC; CDR3: CASSRGGGGRYNEQFF
size: -; J: TRBJ1-2; length: 15; V: TRBV6-6; D: TRBD1; DNA: TGTGCCAGCAGTTATCCCGGACAGGGGGATTATGGCTACACCTTC; CDR3: CASSYPGQGDYGYTF
size: -; J: TRBJ2-5; length: 12; V: TRBV6-5; D: -; DNA: TGTGCCAGCCGGGGGTCCCTGGAGACCCAGTACTTC; CDR3: CASRGSLETQYF
size: -; J: TRBJ2-7; length: 11; V: TRBV6-5; D: -; DNA: TGTGCCAGCAGTTCCCTATACGAGCAGTACTTC; CDR3: CASSSLYEQYF
size: -; J: TRBJ1-2; length: 12; V: TRBV6-1; D: -; DNA: TGTGCCAGCAGCGCCGACAGATATGGCTACACCTTC; CDR3: CASSADRYGYTF
size: few; J: TRBJ1-2; length: 15; V: TRBV2; D: -; DNA: TGTGCCAGCAGTGACGGGCCCGGGATCCTCTATGGCTACACCTTC; CDR3: CASSDGPGILYGYTF
size: few; J: TRBJ2-5; length: 14; V: TRBV4-2; D: TRBD2; DNA: TGTGCCAGCAGCCAAGGGGGGGGTGGGGAGACCCAGTACTTC; CDR3: CASSQGGGGETQYF
size: few; J: TRBJ2-1; length: 15; V: TRBV19; D: -; DNA: TGTGCCAGTAGTATAGATAGCCCGCCCTACAATGAGCAGTTCTTC; CDR3: CASSIDSPPYNEQFF
size: few; J: TRBJ2-5; length: 16; V: TRBV18; D: -; DNA: TGTGCCAGCTCACCAGTCCGTTCCAGGGCCCAAGAGACCCAGTACTTC; CDR3: CASSPVRSRAQETQYF
size: few; J: TRBJ2-2; length: 15; V: TRBV29-1; D: -; DNA: TGCAGCGTTAGGGCCGGGATTACGAACACCGGGGAGCTGTTTTTT; CDR3: CSVRAGITNTGELFF
size: -; J: TRBJ2-5; length: 13; V: TRBV10-2; D: -; DNA: TGCGCCAGCAGTGGTCCAGGCGTGGAGACCCAGTACTTC; CDR3: CASSGPGVETQYF
size: few; J: TRBJ2-1; length: 15; V: TRBV5-4; D: -; DNA: TGTGCCAGCAGCCCCTCGTCCTCGGGGTACAATGAGCAGTTCTTC; CDR3: CASSPSSSGYNEQFF
size: few; J: TRBJ1-5; length: 14; V: TRBV28; D: TRBD1; DNA: TGTGCCAGCAGAGAGCAGGGGGAGGATCAGCCCCAGCATTTT; CDR3: CASREQGEDQPQHF
size: few; J: TRBJ2-3; length: 15; V: TRBV6-5; D: TRBD2; DNA: TGTGCCAGCAGAACACTAGCGGACGGCGGGTATACGCAGTATTTT; CDR3: CASRTLADGGYTQYF
size: -; J: TRBJ2-5; length: 17; V: TRBV11-2; D: TRBD2; DNA: TGTGCCAGCAGCTTATTTGACTGGCGGGGGGGACAAGAGACCCAGTACTTC; CDR3: CASSLFDWRGGQETQYF
size: -; J: TRBJ1-3; length: 14; V: TRBV9; D: -; DNA: TGTGCCAGCAGTGCACAGGGCCCTGGAAACACCATATATTTT; CDR3: CASSAQGPGNTIYF
size: -; J: TRBJ1-1; length: 13; V: TRBV29-1; D: -; DNA: TGCAGCGCCCTTGGTGGAGCTAACGTTGAAGCTTTCTTT; CDR3: CSALGGANVEAFF
size: -; J: TRBJ1-2; length: 17; V: TRBV10-3; D: TRBD1; DNA: TGTGCCATCAGACCCGGACAGGGGGCTACCCAGAGCTATGGCTACACCTTC; CDR3: CAIRPGQGATQSYGYTF
size: -; J: TRBJ2-1; length: 14; V: TRBV6-5; D: TRBD2; DNA: TGTGCCACTTGGACTAGCGGATACTACAATGAGCAGTTCTTC; CDR3: CATWTSGYYNEQFF